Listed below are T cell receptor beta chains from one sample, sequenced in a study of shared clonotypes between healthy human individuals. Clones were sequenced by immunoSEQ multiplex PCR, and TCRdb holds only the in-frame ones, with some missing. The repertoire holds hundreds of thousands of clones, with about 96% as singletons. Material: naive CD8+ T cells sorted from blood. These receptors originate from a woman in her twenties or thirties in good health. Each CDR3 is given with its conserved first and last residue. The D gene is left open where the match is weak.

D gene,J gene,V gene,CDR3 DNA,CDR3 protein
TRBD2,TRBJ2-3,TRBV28,TGTGCCAGCAGCCAGTTTAGCGGGAGGGCCCTCGGCACAGATACGCAGTATTTT,CASSQFSGRALGTDTQYF
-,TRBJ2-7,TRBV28,TGTGCCAGCAGTTTAGGACAGTCCTACGAGCAGTACTTC,CASSLGQSYEQYF
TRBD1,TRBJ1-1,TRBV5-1,TGCGCCAGCAGCTCTCACAGGGGGAACACTGAAGCTTTCTTT,CASSSHRGNTEAFF
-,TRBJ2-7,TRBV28,TGTGCCAGCAGTTTCTTCGGGGGATCCTACGAGCAGTACTTC,CASSFFGGSYEQYF
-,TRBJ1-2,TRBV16,TGTGCCAGCAGCCAATTAGGGAATGGCTACACCTTC,CASSQLGNGYTF
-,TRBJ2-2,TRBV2,TGTGCCAGCAGTCTAGACGGGGAGCTGTTTTTT,CASSLDGELFF
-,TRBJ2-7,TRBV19,TGTGCCAGTAGTATGGAGAGCGACGAGCAGTACTTC,CASSMESDEQYF
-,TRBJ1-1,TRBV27,TGTGCCAGCAGTTTATCAAGGGCCTTGAACACTGAAGCTTTCTTT,CASSLSRALNTEAFF
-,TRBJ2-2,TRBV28,TGTGCCAGCAGTTTTAGGACCGGGGAGCTGTTTTTT,CASSFRTGELFF
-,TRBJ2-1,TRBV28,TGTGCCAGCAGTTTATATGCGGGAAGCTCCTACAATGAGCAGTTCTTC,CASSLYAGSSYNEQFF